This T cell receptor (beta chain) was observed in a study of regulatory and conventional T cells in RAG deficiency. Genomic DNA came from blood conventional CD4+ T cells gated CD25-low CD127-high. For this clone: At one boundary the junction diverges from the germline segment, which might be a read error.

TCRdb's copy holds only in-frame clones and misses some; the assay was immunoSEQ multiplex PCR. The sample has some 20,000 clones, more than 85% seen once; the top ten hold around 0.73%. This same sample was also taken into another study, of regulatory T cells. That source adds: The primer mix had 52 TRBV and 13 TRBJ primers. In patients, unique TRB V-J pairs were restricted and V/J usage skewed, especially in Tregs.

The sequenced sample consisted of CD4+ T cells sorted from blood. The TCR was taken from a human donor in good health.

In DNA form, the CDR3 reads TGTGCCAGCAGCGGGAAGATGGGCAGGGAGGACTTC. Amino acids: CASSGKMGREDF. V and J are TRBV2 and TRBJ2-5, with D perhaps matching TRBD2 (6 bases). Germline loops: CDR1 SNHLY, CDR2 FYNNEI. The CDR3 is 12 residues long.